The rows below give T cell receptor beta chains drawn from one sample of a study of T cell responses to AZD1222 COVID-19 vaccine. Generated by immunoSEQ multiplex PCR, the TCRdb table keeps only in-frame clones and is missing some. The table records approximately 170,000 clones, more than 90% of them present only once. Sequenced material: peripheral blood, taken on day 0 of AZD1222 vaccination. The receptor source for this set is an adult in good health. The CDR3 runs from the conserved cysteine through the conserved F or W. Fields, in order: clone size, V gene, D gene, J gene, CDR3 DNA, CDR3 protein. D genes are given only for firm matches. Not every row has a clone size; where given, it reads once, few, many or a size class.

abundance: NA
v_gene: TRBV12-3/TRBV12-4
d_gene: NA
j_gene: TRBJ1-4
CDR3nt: TGTGCCAGCACCTCGACAAAAAAACTGTTTTTT
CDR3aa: CASTSTKKLFF

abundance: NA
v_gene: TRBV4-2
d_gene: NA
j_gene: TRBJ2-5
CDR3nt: TGTGCCAGCAGCCTTCAAGGGGGCGGGAGGGAGACCCAGTACTTC
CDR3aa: CASSLQGGGRETQYF

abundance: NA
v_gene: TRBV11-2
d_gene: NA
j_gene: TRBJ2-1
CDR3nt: TGTGCCAGCAGCTCAAGTCAGTTGACTAGGCAGTTCTTC
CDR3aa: CASSSSQLTRQFF

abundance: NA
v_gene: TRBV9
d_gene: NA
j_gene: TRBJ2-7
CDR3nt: TGTGCCAGCAGCGGGGGACCGACCTACGAGCAGTACTTC
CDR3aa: CASSGGPTYEQYF

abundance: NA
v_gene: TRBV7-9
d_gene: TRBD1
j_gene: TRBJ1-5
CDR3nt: TGTGCCAGCAGCTCGGGACAGGGGGCGATGGGCAATCAGCCCCAGCATTTT
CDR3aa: CASSSGQGAMGNQPQHF

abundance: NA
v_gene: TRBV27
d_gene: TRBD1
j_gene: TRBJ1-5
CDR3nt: TGTGCCAGCAGTTTAGGACAGGGAAGGCGTCAGCCCCAGCATTTT
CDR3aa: CASSLGQGRRQPQHF

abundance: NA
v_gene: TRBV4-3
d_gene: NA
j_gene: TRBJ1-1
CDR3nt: TGCGCCAGCAGCCCCTGGGGCAACATGAACACTGAAGCTTTCTTT
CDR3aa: CASSPWGNMNTEAFF

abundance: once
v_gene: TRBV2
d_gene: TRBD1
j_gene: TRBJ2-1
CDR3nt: TGTGCCAGCAGTGAACAGACAGGGGGTTACAATGAGCAGTTCTTC
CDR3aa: CASSEQTGGYNEQFF

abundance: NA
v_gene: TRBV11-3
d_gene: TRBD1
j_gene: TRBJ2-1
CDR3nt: TGTGCCAGCAGCCCTTTTGGACAGGGACTGGATGAGCAGTTCTTC
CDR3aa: CASSPFGQGLDEQFF

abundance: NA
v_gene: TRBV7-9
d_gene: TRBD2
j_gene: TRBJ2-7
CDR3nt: TGTGCCAGCAGGAAGGGACTAGCGGGGGGACTTTCATCCTACGAGCAGTACTTC
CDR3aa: CASRKGLAGGLSSYEQYF

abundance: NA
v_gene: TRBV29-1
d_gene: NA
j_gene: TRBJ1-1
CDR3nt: TGCAGCGCGCGGGGTTCGATGAACACTGAAGCTTTCTTT
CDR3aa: CSARGSMNTEAFF

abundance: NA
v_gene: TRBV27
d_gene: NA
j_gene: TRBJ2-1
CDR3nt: TGTGCCAGCAGTTCTCGGGGACTCTTGGGCAATGAGCAGTTCTTC
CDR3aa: CASSSRGLLGNEQFF

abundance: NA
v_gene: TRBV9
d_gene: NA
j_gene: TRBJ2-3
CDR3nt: TGTGCCAGCCGGGACGGAGGAGGAACAGATACGCAGTATTTT
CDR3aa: CASRDGGGTDTQYF

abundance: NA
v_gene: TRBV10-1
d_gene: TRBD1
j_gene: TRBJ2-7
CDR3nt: TGCGCCAGCAGCACTACAGGGGTCTCCGAGCAGTACTTC
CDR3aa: CASSTTGVSEQYF

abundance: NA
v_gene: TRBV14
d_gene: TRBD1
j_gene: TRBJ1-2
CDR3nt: TGTGCCAGCAGCTTTGACAGGGCAAGCGGCTACACCTTC
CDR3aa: CASSFDRASGYTF

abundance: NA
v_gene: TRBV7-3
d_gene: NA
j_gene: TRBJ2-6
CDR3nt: TGTGCCAGCAGCTTGACTACCGGGACAAGTTCCTCTGGGGCCAACGTCCTGACTTTC
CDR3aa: CASSLTTGTSSSGANVLTF

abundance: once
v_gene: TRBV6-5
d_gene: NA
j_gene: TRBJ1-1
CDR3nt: TGTGCCAGCAGTTACTCAGGTATAGGGCGCGGGACTGAAGCTTTCTTT
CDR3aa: CASSYSGIGRGTEAFF

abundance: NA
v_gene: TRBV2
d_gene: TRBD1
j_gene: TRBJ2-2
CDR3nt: TGTGCCAGCAGTCCTCAGGGGGCCGACACCGGGGAGCTGTTTTTT
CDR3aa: CASSPQGADTGELFF

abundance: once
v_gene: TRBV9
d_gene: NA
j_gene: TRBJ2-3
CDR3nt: TGTGCCAGCAGCCCCCGGGACTTCACAGATACGCAGTATTTT
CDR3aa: CASSPRDFTDTQYF

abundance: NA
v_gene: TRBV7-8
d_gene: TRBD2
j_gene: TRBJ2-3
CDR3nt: TGTGCCAGCAGCTTAACCCCGGGGACTAGCGGGAGGTGGACAGATACGCAGTATTTT
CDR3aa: CASSLTPGTSGRWTDTQYF

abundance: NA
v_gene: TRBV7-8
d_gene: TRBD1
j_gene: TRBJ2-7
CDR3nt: TGTGCCAGCAGCACGGCGGGAGGGACAGGGGGCGCAAGTGGAAGGTACGAGCAGTACTTC
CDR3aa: CASSTAGGTGGASGRYEQYF

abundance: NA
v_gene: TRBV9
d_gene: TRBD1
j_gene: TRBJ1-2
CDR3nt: TGTGCCAGCAGCCCAAGGACAGGGGACGCCTATGGCTACACCTTC
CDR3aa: CASSPRTGDAYGYTF

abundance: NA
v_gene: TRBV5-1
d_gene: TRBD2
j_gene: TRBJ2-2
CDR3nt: TGCGCCAGCAGCGTGGACGGGGGGACCACCGGGGAGCTGTTTTTT
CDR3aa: CASSVDGGTTGELFF

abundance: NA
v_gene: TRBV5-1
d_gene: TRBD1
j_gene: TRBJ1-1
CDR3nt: TGCGCCAGCTCATGGGACAGGGGATTTGAGACTTTCTTT
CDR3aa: CASSWDRGFETFF

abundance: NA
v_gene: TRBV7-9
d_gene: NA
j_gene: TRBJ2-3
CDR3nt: TGTGCCAGCAGCTTAGGGGCAGATATAGATACGCAGTATTTT
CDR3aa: CASSLGADIDTQYF

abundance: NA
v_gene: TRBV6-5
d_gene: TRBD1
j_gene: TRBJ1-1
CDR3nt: TGTGCCAGCAGATTAGGACAGGCTACTGAAGCTTTCTTT
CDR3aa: CASRLGQATEAFF

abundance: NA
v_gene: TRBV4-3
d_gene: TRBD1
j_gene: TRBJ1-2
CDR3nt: TGCGCCAGCAGCCCGCAGGGGGATGGGGGTGGCTACACCTTC
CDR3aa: CASSPQGDGGGYTF

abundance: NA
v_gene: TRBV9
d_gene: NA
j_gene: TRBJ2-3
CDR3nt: TGTGCCAGCAGCGTAGGAGATACGCAGTATTTT
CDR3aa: CASSVGDTQYF

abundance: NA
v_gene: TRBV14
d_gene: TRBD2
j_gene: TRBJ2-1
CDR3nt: TGTGCCAGCAGCCAATGGCGGACTAGCGCGTTGGCCGAGCAGTTCTTC
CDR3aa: CASSQWRTSALAEQFF

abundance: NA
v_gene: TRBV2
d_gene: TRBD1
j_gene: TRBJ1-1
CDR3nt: TGTGCCAGCAGTGAATATATTGGGACAGGGGCAGGGGGACGGGCTTTCTTT
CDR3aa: CASSEYIGTGAGGRAFF

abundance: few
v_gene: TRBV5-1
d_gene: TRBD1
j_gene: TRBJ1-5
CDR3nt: TGCGCCAGCGCGACAGGGCCCAATCAGCCCCAGCATTTT
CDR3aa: CASATGPNQPQHF

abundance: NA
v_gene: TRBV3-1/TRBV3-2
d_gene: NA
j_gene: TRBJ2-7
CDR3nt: TGTGCCAGCAGCTCACGGACCGTACTCTACGAGCAGTACTTC
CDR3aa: CASSSRTVLYEQYF

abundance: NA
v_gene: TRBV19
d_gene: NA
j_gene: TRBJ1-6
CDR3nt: TGTGCCAGTAGTATGTCTTGGGAGGGACCCCTCCACTTT
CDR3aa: CASSMSWEGPLHF

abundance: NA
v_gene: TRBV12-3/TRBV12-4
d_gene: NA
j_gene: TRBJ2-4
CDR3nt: TGTGCCAGCAGTTTGGTGGAAAACATTCAGTACTTC
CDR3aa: CASSLVENIQYF

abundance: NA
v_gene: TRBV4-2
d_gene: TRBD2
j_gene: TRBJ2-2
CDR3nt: TGTGCCAGCAGCCAGACCAGCGGGAGGGGTGGCACCGGGGAGCTGTTTTTT
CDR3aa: CASSQTSGRGGTGELFF

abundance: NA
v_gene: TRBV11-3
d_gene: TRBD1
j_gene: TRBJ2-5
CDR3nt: TGTGCCAGCAGCTCTCGACAGGGGGGAGAGACCCAGTACTTC
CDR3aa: CASSSRQGGETQYF

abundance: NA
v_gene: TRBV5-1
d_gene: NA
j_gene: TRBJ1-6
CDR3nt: TGCGCCAGCAGCTTTCAGGGAAACTATAATTCACCCCTCCACTTT
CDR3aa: CASSFQGNYNSPLHF

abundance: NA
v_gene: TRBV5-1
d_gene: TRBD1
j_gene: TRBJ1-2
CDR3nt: TGCGCCAGCAGCCCGGGACAGGAATTCTATGGCTACACCTTC
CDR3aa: CASSPGQEFYGYTF

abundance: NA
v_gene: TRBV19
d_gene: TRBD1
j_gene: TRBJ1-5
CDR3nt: TGTGCCAGTAGATTTAACAGGGGGCTACGGCAGCCCCAGCATTTT
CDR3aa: CASRFNRGLRQPQHF

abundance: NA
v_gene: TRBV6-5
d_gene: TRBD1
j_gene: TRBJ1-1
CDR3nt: TGTGCCAGCAGTCGTCGGACAGGGACGAACACTGAAGCTTTCTTT
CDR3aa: CASSRRTGTNTEAFF

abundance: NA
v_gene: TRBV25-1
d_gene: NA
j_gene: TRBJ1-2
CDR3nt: TGTGCCAGCAAGGGGCAGGGGAAGGGCTATGGCTACACCTTC
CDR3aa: CASKGQGKGYGYTF

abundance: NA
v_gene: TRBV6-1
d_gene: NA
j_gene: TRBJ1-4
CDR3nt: TGTGCCAGCAGTGAAACTAAACTGTTTTTT
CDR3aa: CASSETKLFF